The present T cell receptor (beta chain) was sequenced within a study of human T cells and chemical hapten exposure. The time point was: patch test 1, 2 weeks after DPC sensitization. Treatment denoted: therapeutic diphenylcyclopropenone sensitization with weekly scalp DPC. The CDR3 loop spans 14 amino acids. TCRdb called the RACE reads again in MiXCR, with one record for every CDR3 protein. This repertoire shows roughly 180,000 distinct CDR3 sequences, under 25% found once; its top ten account for over 6.5%. A few counts support this clonotype. V is TRBV21-1 and J is TRBJ2-3; the table's D call, TRBD1, has no DNA check behind it. TRBV21-1 is classified as a pseudogene. This receptor was identified in a woman between 45 and 65 years old with alopecia areata. Some clones in this sample may be carry-over from other donors' samples. Sample: whole blood, taken in connection with sensitization to the hapten diphenylcyclopropenone (DPC). In nucleotides, the CDR3 is TGTGCCAGCAGCCTTCGGTCCCGCCTGGATACGCAGTATTTT. Translating it yields CASSLRSRLDTQYF.